This T cell receptor beta chain came from a study of blood T cell repertoires in COVID-19. Cohort placement rested on clinical history that participants reported themselves. Two negative PCRs, clearance, or symptom resolution were required of recovered Cohort 3 donors. This clone appeared a few times. Here immunoSEQ multiplex PCR was the method, and the copy in TCRdb shows in-frame clones only, minus some. The sample shows roughly 360,000 clones, 80% to 85% of them seen only once. Per germline, CDR1 SGHTA and CDR2 FQGTGA. The CDR3 contains 19 residues. Trimming removed 2 bases from V and 2 bases from J; junction bases left unmatched: 10.

The chain uses TRBV7-3 and TRBJ2-1, with 12 bases fitting TRBD2. The sequence was obtained from a woman in her 50s who had recovered from COVID-19. Sequencing input: PBMCs or T cells enriched from blood (not recorded which). The DNA for the CDR3 is TGTGCCAGCAGCTTATCGTCTAGCGGGGGGGTTGGCCCCTACAATGAGCAGTTCTTC. Protein: CASSLSSSGGVGPYNEQFF.